Below, 15 T cell receptor beta chains from the same sample are listed, as sequenced in a study of CD8 T cells in Susac syndrome. When the RNA was reverse transcribed, random hexamers were used with an input of 0.5 to 1 ug. Via MiXCR, TCRdb re-called the immunoSEQ multiplex PCR reads, giving one row per CDR3 protein. The sample records fewer than 350,000 distinct CDR3 sequences, about 89% being singletons. Sequencing used CD8+ T cells from PBMCs. Receptors were obtained from a human donor with multiple sclerosis.

This chain links TRBV7-6 with TRBJ2-1; 9 nucleotides line up with TRBD1. CDR3 length equals 16 residues. Germline CDR1 and CDR2: SGHVS and FNYEAQ. V lost 4 bases, J lost 4 bases, and 8 bases stayed unmatched. The CDR3 region is CASSSEDRGGYNEQFF. The CDR3 DNA sequence: TGTGCCAGCAGCTCAGAGGACAGGGGCGGATACAATGAGCAGTTCTTC.

The J gene is TRBJ1-5, the V gene TRBV2; 8 bases fit TRBD1. V lost 7 bases, J lost 6 bases, and 8 bases stayed unmatched. Germline V gene data show CDR1 as SNHLY and CDR2 as FYNNEI. This CDR3 contains 14 residues. CDR3 bases: TGTGCCAGCACGACAGGGGAGGGTAGTCAGCCCCAGCATTTT. It specifies CASTTGEGSQPQHF.

This clonotype was counted only a few times. The V call is TRBV11-2, the J call TRBJ2-7, with D possibly TRBD2 on 5 matching bases. The CDR3 runs to 13 residues. Trimming left V 4 bases short and J 2 bases short, with 9 bases between. Germline V gene data show CDR1 as SGHAT and CDR2 as FQNNGV. Here the CDR3 DNA reads TGTGCCAGCAGCTCAGCCGGGACCTACGAGCAGTACTTC. Translated, it gives CASSSAGTYEQYF.

This sequence joins TRBV29-1 and TRBJ2-3; D gene ambiguous. Germline V gene data show CDR1 as SQVTM and CDR2 as ANQGSEA. The CDR3 covers 11 residues. With 4 bases removed from V and 4 bases from J, the gap between germline ends came to 6 bases. Here the CDR3 DNA reads TGCAGCGTTGTTTTCCCAGATACGCAGTATTTT. Translating it yields CSVVFPDTQYF.

This clonotype was detected only once. The CDR3 nucleotides are TGTGCCAGCAGTTCTATGGGTCTTGGGGGCACAGATACGCAGTATTTT. As protein: CASSSMGLGGTDTQYF. The rearrangement links TRBV27 to TRBJ2-3; D unresolved. V lost 4 bases, J lost 1 base, and 15 bases lay in between. Germline V lookup: CDR1 MNHEY, CDR2 SMNVEV (reference sequence). The length of the CDR3 is 16 residues.

The CDR3 sequence is CASSERGGADTQYF. Written as DNA, the CDR3 is TGTGCCAGCAGTGAGAGAGGGGGGGCAGATACGCAGTATTTT. The chain employs TRBV25-1 and TRBJ2-3; tentative D call: TRBD2 (7 bases). The V gene's germline CDR1 is MGHDK and CDR2 SYGVNS. The CDR3 consists of 14 residues. With 3 bases removed from V and 4 bases from J, the gap between germline ends came to 11 bases.

This clonotype was observed a single time. The V and J genes are TRBV30 and TRBJ1-2; D remains ambiguous. Germline V gene sequence: CDR1 GTSNPN, CDR2 SVGIG (reference sequence). This CDR3 is built from 13 residues. The germline V and J ends were trimmed by 4 bases and 4 bases, with 13 bases remaining between them. CDR3 sequence reads: CAWNPDTSYGYTF. The CDR3 coding sequence is TGTGCCTGGAACCCAGATACAAGCTATGGCTACACCTTC.

The J gene is TRBJ1-3, the V gene TRBV20-1; tentative D call: TRBD1 (5 bases). The germline CDR1 and CDR2 sequences are DFQATT and SNEGSKA (reference sequence). V lost 1 base, J lost 0 bases, and 10 bases lay in between. The CDR3 runs 15 residues. As DNA, the CDR3 is TGCAGTGCTAGAGGCGGGGCCATCTCTGGAAACACCATATATTTT. Translation: CSARGGAISGNTIYF.

The chain combines TRBV27 with TRBJ2-1; 9 nucleotides match TRBD2. The CDR3 is 16 amino acids. V dropped 6 bases and J dropped 7; count of bases not matched to a gene: 13. The germline CDR1 and CDR2 sequences are MNHEY and SMNVEV (reference sequence). The CDR3 here is CASRIGVAGVLNEQFF. As DNA, the CDR3 is TGTGCCAGCAGAATAGGGGTAGCGGGGGTATTAAATGAGCAGTTCTTC.

The chain combines TRBV12-3 or TRBV12-4 with TRBJ2-1; D is perhaps TRBD1 (5 bases). The germline V and J ends were trimmed by 8 bases and 5 bases, with 10 bases remaining between them. The CDR3 is made up of 12 amino acids. CDR3 DNA: TGTGCCAGCCCGGCAGGGAACAATGAGCAGTTCTTC. Translation: CASPAGNNEQFF.

This clonotype was detected once. V is TRBV28 and J is TRBJ2-5; D may be TRBD1 (6 bases). Germline V gives CDR1 MDHEN, CDR2 SYDVKM. The V end was cut by 2 bases, the J end by 1 base, with 11 bases between. CDR3 length: 15 residues. The CDR3 sequence: CASSLRTDTQETQYF. For the CDR3, the DNA is TGTGCCAGCAGTTTAAGGACAGACACCCAAGAGACCCAGTACTTC.

The chain links TRBV12-3 or TRBV12-4 to TRBJ2-3; no clear D gene. Trimming removed 1 base at V and 2 bases at J, with 13 bases between. The CDR3 extends over 16 amino acids. The CDR3 sequence: CASSLGLGVPTDTQYF. Written as DNA, the CDR3 is TGTGCCAGCAGTTTAGGCCTAGGAGTCCCCACAGATACGCAGTATTTT.

The chain has TRBV7-9 and TRBJ1-1; maybe TRBD1 (6 bases). This CDR3 spans 17 amino acids. Germline CDR1 reads SEHNR; CDR2 reads FQNEAQ (reference sequence). The V end was cut by 5 bases, the J end by 0 bases, with 19 bases between. CDR3 sequence (DNA): TGTGCCAGCAGCCCTAGGGGGACACGCTTCATGAACACTGAAGCTTTCTTT. Amino acids: CASSPRGTRFMNTEAFF.

This clonotype was seen a handful of times. The chain has TRBV6-2 or TRBV6-3 and TRBJ1-1, with 11 bases lining up with TRBD1. Germline lookup yields CDR1 MNHEY and CDR2 SVGEGT. After removal of 5 bases from V and 4 bases from J, the junction contained 21 bases not matched to a gene. CDR3 length: 20 residues. As DNA, the CDR3 is TGTGCCAGCAGTACGGGATCGCGGACAGGGGGCAATGTGGTAGGCACTGAAGCTTTCTTT. Encoded protein: CASSTGSRTGGNVVGTEAFF.

The genes are TRBV7-9 and TRBJ2-7; perhaps TRBD2 as D (6 bases). Trimming removed 3 bases at V and 3 bases at J, with 12 bases between. The length of the CDR3 is 14 residues. CDR1 is SEHNR and CDR2 is FQNEAQ in the germline V gene (reference sequence). CDR3 sequence reads: CASSLVGGGYEQYF. CDR3 DNA sequence: TGTGCCAGCAGCTTGGTCGGGGGAGGCTACGAGCAGTACTTC.